The present TCR beta chain was sequenced within a study of shared clonotypes between healthy human individuals (dated by TCRdb to the early 2020s). As for the study more broadly: Three men and a couple of women, aged 18 to 49 years, made up the cohort. To increase sequencing depth and limit assay-specific biases, different laboratories used diverse techniques to prepare libraries and sequence TCR repertoires. To estimate repertoire size and how much clonotypes are shared between individuals, the study performed deep sequencing of blood TCR repertoires from about five healthy adults. Per donor, leukapheresis produced somewhere between about 0.85 and 9.5 billion PBMCs. Per donor, three plates each were used for CD4 naive and CD4 memory, two for CD8 naive, and one for CD8 memory.

The donors were healthy, HIV-negative adults with no recently reported acute infections or vaccinations. All donors were Caucasian adults living in Nashville, Tennessee, USA. CD4+ T cells were enriched by magnetic negative selection, after which naive cells were positively selected on CD45RA and the negative fraction was taken as the memory subset. Blood was obtained by leukapheresis, after which PBMCs were separated by Ficoll-Histopaque density gradient centrifugation and cryopreserved in liquid nitrogen vapor phase. Analytical flow cytometry was used to check the purity and quantity of every magnetically sorted T cell population. Genomic DNA was isolated from every sorted fraction and measured by UV absorbance on a Nanodrop 2000c. Of note for this clone: It lacks a known antigen. No much larger clonotype is one base removed from it; base qualities were not supplied.

Findings and caveats that apply to the study as a whole: Estimated clonotype richness was generally larger for naive than for memory subsets. Because the study included a small number of donors, the genetic and exposure-history diversity represented was limited. Based on pairwise subsampling, the degree of clonotype sharing among donors was expected to be affected by sequencing depth. Incomplete sequencing was indicated by rarefaction of sorted-subset datasets, despite the large sequencing depth. Compared with non-shared clonotypes, clonotypes shared by all four sorted-subset donors had higher generation probabilities. Sharing across several donors was observed for around 5% of naive CD4, over 3% of naive CD8, about 2.5% of memory CD4, and roughly 0.4% of memory CD8 clonotypes. Sampling was restricted to blood, and TCR repertoires in tissues likely differ from the TCR repertoires found in blood.

The CDR3 numbers 15 residues from cysteine through phenylalanine. The sequence is cut down to CDR3 DNA, 45 bases in frame from base 1. In the germline V gene (reference sequence), CDR1 corresponds to SEHNR and CDR2 to FQNEAQ. V is pruned by 6 bases and J by 5 bases, leaving 7 bases of the junction without a gene match. Using the deep immunoSEQ assay, TCR CDR3 regions were amplified from genomic DNA by multiplex PCR. Extracted genomic DNA from each cell subset was spread evenly across all wells of several immunoSEQ 96-well plates, with each plate serving as a replicate. Each replicate PCR for sorted subsets received around 210 ng genomic DNA, equal to about 30,000 T cell genomes. Purified libraries were quantified with a Qubit 3.0 fluorometer, sized on a Bioanalyzer 2100, and re-quantified with the KAPA Library Quantification kit. Every immunoSEQ 96-well plate was sequenced on a separate single-read 150-cycle Illumina NextSeq 550 flow cell. In the authors' own workflow: Because the immunoSEQ output included only junctional sequences and no quality scores, the filtering could not be the same as the filtering used for full-length reads. Sequences were annotated with PyIR, a Python wrapper for IgBLAST v1.9, and V/J genes and CDR3 were assigned using IMGT germline references. Reads with weak V/J assignments (E-value above 1e-6), missing CDR3, stop codons, out-of-frame junctions, or ambiguous translated residues were removed. V3J clonotypes were defined as sequences sharing an identical inferred V gene, J gene, and CDR3 amino acid sequence. Percentage overlap between repertoires was calculated by dividing the number of shared unique clonotypes by the size of the smaller repertoire. Three approaches were used to assess repertoire richness: RTK rarefaction, the Chao1 estimator, and Recon v2.1 estimates of unobserved clonotypes. For all TCRbeta clonotypes obtained by the gDNA method from a few donors, generation probabilities were computed with OLGA. The clones in this table, taken by TCRdb from immuneACCESS, are in-frame only. Not every clone is retained; where verified, under half of the shortfall comes from an unresolved V gene, and the cause of the rest is unknown. The V and J calls and the clone size are those of that table, but D and trimming were determined from the DNA. This sample comprises about 1 million clones, more than 60% of them detected only once. About 1.5% of the sample rests with the top ten.

The clonotype originates from a man aged 18 to 30 in good health. The sequence links TRBV7-9 to TRBJ2-2, with TRBD1 identical over 9 junction bases. Material for sequencing was memory CD4+ T cells sorted from blood. The cell subset or site label on this specimen signifies: CD45RA-negative fraction. The CDR3 region: CASSLRGQGTGELFF. The DNA reads as follows: TGTGCCAGCAGTCTGAGGGGACAGGGTACCGGGGAGCTGTTTTTT.